One TCR beta chain is described in this entry. The data are from a study of blood T cell repertoires in COVID-19. Study-wide context: Sites across the United States, Italy and Spain contributed samples from acute and convalescent COVID-19.

Between the trimmed V and J ends, which lost 5 bases and 1 base, there was a span of 17 bases. The germline gives CDR1 SGHVS, CDR2 FNYEAQ. This CDR3 spans 16 amino acids. TCRdb keeps only in-frame clones here, not all; method: immunoSEQ multiplex PCR. The data show fewer than 85,000 clones, roughly 80% seen once. The sample consisted of peripheral blood. The source of this sequence is a woman aged 80 or over with active or convalescent COVID-19. The chain joins TRBV7-6 to TRBJ2-5, with D possibly being TRBD2 (6 bases). The CDR3 sequence is CASSRGASALQETQYF. Here the CDR3 DNA reads TGTGCCAGCAGCAGAGGTGCTAGCGCTCTCCAAGAGACCCAGTACTTC.